This TCR beta chain was identified in a study of blood T cells in healthy people across ages. As for the study in general: Capture by template switching was about one barcoded beta molecule per two T cells.

A second PCR, run for roughly 6 to 11 cycles, used a sample-barcoded 5' primer plus a J-beta primer mix. TCRdb analysed the 5' RACE reads with MiXCR anew, one entry per CDR3 protein. The sample lists approximately 800,000 distinct CDR3 sequences; about 61% were seen once. The CDR3 covers 12 residues. Germline-derived CDR1 and CDR2 are DFQATT and SNEGSKA (reference sequence). This clonotype was counted a few times. As yet, its antigen is unknown. Notes on the study in general: Diversity of TCR beta per million T cells declined in a roughly linear way with age.

The authors drew around 11 milliliters of peripheral blood from each donor. At least 7 million PBMCs were isolated per sample. Sample: blood. This chain connects TRBV20-1 to TRBJ2-5; 7 nucleotides match TRBD1. The DNA end favors TRBJ2-7, so the J call may be wrong. The sequence was obtained from a man aged 40-49 years in good health. DNA of the CDR3: TGCAGTGTTACAGGGGTAGGGGACGAGCAGTACTTC. Encoded protein: CSVTGVGDEQYF.